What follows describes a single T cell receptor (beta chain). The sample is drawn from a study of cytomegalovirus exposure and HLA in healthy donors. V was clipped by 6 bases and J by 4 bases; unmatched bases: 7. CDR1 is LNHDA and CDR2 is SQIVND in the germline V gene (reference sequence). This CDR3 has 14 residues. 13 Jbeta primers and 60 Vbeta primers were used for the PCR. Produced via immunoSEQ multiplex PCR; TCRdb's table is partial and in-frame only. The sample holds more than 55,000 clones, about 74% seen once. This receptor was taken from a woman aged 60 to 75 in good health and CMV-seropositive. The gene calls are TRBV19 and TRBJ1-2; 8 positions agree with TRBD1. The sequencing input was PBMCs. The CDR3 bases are TGTGCCAGTAGCGCGGGGACAGGCCTCTATGGCTACACCTTC. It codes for CASSAGTGLYGYTF.